The rows below give T cell receptor beta chains drawn from one sample of a study of control samples from healthy donors and cancer patients. Assay used: immunoSEQ multiplex PCR; TCRdb lists only in-frame clones, some missing. The sample yields about 82,000 clones, about 93% seen once. Sequenced: blood. These receptors came from a woman aged 18-30 years in good health. Both conserved end residues are part of each CDR3. D genes are given only for firm matches. Clone size is shown for a subset of rows, as once, few, many or a class of expanded clone.

abundance	v_gene	d_gene	j_gene	CDR3aa	CDR3nt
-	TRBV28	-	TRBJ1-2	CASRGMGQAHYGYTF	TGTGCCAGCAGAGGTATGGGCCAGGCTCACTATGGCTACACCTTC
once	TRBV9	TRBD2	TRBJ2-1	CASSVALGTSGDHEQFF	TGTGCCAGCAGCGTAGCTCTCGGGACTAGCGGGGATCATGAGCAGTTCTTC
once	TRBV5-1	-	TRBJ1-3	CASSLVPLTASGNTIYF	TGCGCCAGCAGCTTGGTCCCATTGACTGCTTCTGGAAACACCATATATTTT
-	TRBV6-5	TRBD1	TRBJ1-1	CASRATQGKNTEAFF	TGTGCCAGCAGGGCGACACAGGGGAAGAACACTGAAGCTTTCTTT
once	TRBV3-1/TRBV3-2	TRBD2	TRBJ2-1	CASSQVSGGGAYNEQFF	TGTGCCAGCAGCCAAGTATCTGGCGGGGGGGCCTACAATGAGCAGTTCTTC
-	TRBV1	-	TRBJ1-2	CTSSQERDSNYGYTF	TGCACCAGCAGCCAAGAGCGGGACTCCAACTATGGCTACACCTTC
-	TRBV11-2	-	TRBJ2-1	CASSLYGAPDNEQFF	TGTGCCAGCAGCTTATACGGAGCCCCTGATAATGAGCAGTTCTTC
-	TRBV19	-	TRBJ2-5	CASTDFQETQYF	TGTGCCAGTACCGACTTTCAAGAGACCCAGTACTTC
-	TRBV6-4	TRBD2	TRBJ2-3	CASSEFGTRAGTDTQYF	TGTGCCAGCAGTGAATTCGGGACTAGAGCTGGCACAGATACGCAGTATTTT
-	TRBV7-9	-	TRBJ1-4	CASSQATVGSGNEKLFF	TGTGCCAGCAGCCAGGCGACTGTCGGCTCGGGTAATGAAAAACTGTTTTTT
-	TRBV7-9	-	TRBJ2-1	CASSVKINEQFF	TGTGCCAGCAGCGTAAAGATCAATGAGCAGTTCTTC
-	TRBV9	TRBD1	TRBJ1-1	CASSFRQGPGTEAFF	TGTGCCAGCAGCTTCCGACAGGGGCCGGGGACTGAAGCTTTCTTT
-	TRBV4-1	-	TRBJ1-2	CASSQVSGVYGYTF	TGCGCCAGCAGCCAAGTATCTGGGGTCTATGGCTACACCTTC
-	TRBV13	-	TRBJ2-3	CASSLRGSDTQYF	TGTGCCAGCAGCTTAAGGGGTTCGGATACGCAGTATTTT
-	TRBV29-1	-	TRBJ1-2	CSVDLDFVDSENYGYTF	TGCAGCGTTGATTTAGATTTTGTGGACAGTGAGAACTATGGCTACACCTTC
-	TRBV18	-	TRBJ1-5	CASSPRAGINQPQHF	TGTGCCAGCTCCCCAAGGGCAGGGATCAATCAGCCCCAGCATTTT
-	TRBV7-9	-	TRBJ2-6	CASSLFARGGAGANVLTF	TGTGCCAGCAGCTTATTCGCTCGAGGGGGAGCTGGGGCCAACGTCCTGACTTTC
-	TRBV19	TRBD1	TRBJ2-1	CASSDPRPGGGNEQFF	TGTGCCAGTAGTGATCCGCGGCCAGGGGGCGGGAATGAGCAGTTCTTC
-	TRBV3-1/TRBV3-2	TRBD1	TRBJ2-7	CASSQDQGAMTYEQYF	TGTGCCAGCAGCCAAGATCAGGGGGCGATGACCTACGAGCAGTACTTC
-	TRBV2	-	TRBJ1-1	CASSRQIVAFF	TGTGCCAGCAGTCGACAGATCGTGGCTTTCTTT
-	TRBV24-1	-	TRBJ2-1	CATSRQDGDEQFF	TGTGCCACCAGTAGACAGGATGGAGATGAGCAGTTCTTC
-	TRBV29-1	-	TRBJ2-5	CSVEVLARVPMPQYF	TGCAGCGTTGAGGTCCTCGCGAGGGTACCCATGCCCCAGTACTTC
-	TRBV12-5	-	TRBJ2-1	CASGLAGAHPNEQFF	TGTGCTAGTGGTTTGGCAGGGGCCCACCCCAATGAGCAGTTCTTC
-	TRBV5-1	-	TRBJ2-7	CASSRDTLSSSYEQYF	TGCGCCAGCAGCAGAGACACGTTATCGAGCTCCTACGAGCAGTACTTC
-	TRBV21-1	-	TRBJ2-7	CASSPLGGAGGYEQYF	TGTGCCAGCAGCCCTTTAGGGGGAGCGGGAGGATACGAGCAGTACTTC
-	TRBV7-9	TRBD1	TRBJ1-1	CASSSRPGQGTEAFF	TGTGCCAGCAGCTCACGGCCGGGACAGGGTACTGAAGCTTTCTTT
-	TRBV28	-	TRBJ1-1	CASSQTGLMNTEAFF	TGTGCCAGCAGTCAAACGGGACTCATGAACACTGAAGCTTTCTTT
-	TRBV9	-	TRBJ1-2	CASSVVGGGYTF	TGTGCCAGCAGCGTAGTTGGGGGTGGCTACACCTTC
-	TRBV10-1	-	TRBJ1-2	CASSERGGYGYTF	TGCGCCAGCAGTGAGCGGGGAGGCTATGGCTACACCTTC
once	TRBV29-1	-	TRBJ1-1	CSWTGGNTEAFF	TGCAGCTGGACGGGGGGGAACACTGAAGCTTTCTTT
-	TRBV7-9	-	TRBJ1-1	CASSLFALRNTEAFF	TGTGCCAGCAGCTTATTCGCACTAAGGAACACTGAAGCTTTCTTT
once	TRBV20-1	-	TRBJ2-7	CSASYPAGPLLSSYEQYF	TGCAGTGCTAGTTATCCGGCAGGGCCCCTTTTAAGCTCCTACGAGCAGTACTTC
-	TRBV29-1	-	TRBJ2-7	CSVGGMGSYEQYF	TGCAGCGTTGGGGGGATGGGCTCCTACGAGCAGTACTTC
-	TRBV19	-	TRBJ1-1	CASKADLNTEAFF	TGTGCCAGTAAGGCGGATCTGAACACTGAAGCTTTCTTT
-	TRBV11-2	-	TRBJ2-3	CASSLDQRWAGDGDTQYF	TGTGCCAGCAGCTTAGATCAAAGGTGGGCAGGGGATGGAGATACGCAGTATTTT
-	TRBV2	TRBD2	TRBJ2-3	CASRGLAVPPHTQYF	TGTGCCAGCAGAGGACTAGCGGTGCCGCCACATACGCAGTATTTT
-	TRBV19	TRBD2	TRBJ2-2	CASSIRPSGSVTGELFF	TGTGCCAGTAGTATACGACCCAGCGGGAGTGTCACCGGGGAGCTGTTTTTT
-	TRBV4-2	-	TRBJ1-2	CASSQGLPLEDGYTF	TGTGCCAGCAGCCAAGGGTTACCCCTGGAGGATGGCTACACCTTC
-	TRBV6-1	-	TRBJ1-2	CASSEALLGGTSYGYTF	TGTGCCAGCAGTGAAGCGCTTCTGGGGGGCACGAGCTATGGCTACACCTTC
-	TRBV6-2/TRBV6-3	-	TRBJ1-1	CASSPWTRQFEAFF	TGTGCCAGCAGTCCCTGGACGAGACAGTTTGAAGCTTTCTTT
-	TRBV5-1	TRBD1	TRBJ1-2	CASSLLATGGNGYTF	TGCGCCAGCAGCTTATTGGCCACAGGGGGCAATGGCTACACCTTC
-	TRBV4-1	-	TRBJ1-3	CASSQGVNTIYF	TGCGCCAGCAGCCAAGGTGTGAACACCATATATTTT
-	TRBV6-6	TRBD2	TRBJ2-4	CASSPKGPGGGALPKNIQYF	TGTGCCAGCAGCCCGAAGGGTCCGGGAGGGGGGGCCCTTCCCAAAAACATTCAGTACTTC
once	TRBV19	-	TRBJ2-2	CASSMAVNTGELFF	TGTGCCAGTAGTATGGCCGTAAACACCGGGGAGCTGTTTTTT